The sequence of this T cell receptor (beta chain) was determined in a study of shared clonotypes between healthy human individuals. Deletions cut 4 bases from V and 7 bases from J, with 17 bases between. The CDR3 contains 15 residues. Germline CDR1 is SEHNR and CDR2 is FQNEAQ (reference sequence). Here immunoSEQ multiplex PCR was the method, and the copy in TCRdb shows in-frame clones only, minus some. The sample consists of some 2,500,000 clones, over 85% of them appearing once. The chain couples TRBV7-9 to TRBJ1-5; D unclear. This receptor was obtained from a man aged 18 to 29 in good health. Some clones in this sample may be carry-over from other donors' samples. The sequencing input was naive CD4+ T cells from PBMCs. Subset of the sample: CD45RA+ positively selected. The CDR3 DNA sequence: TGTGCCAGCAGCTCTGCCGGGCCCAACCTCCAGCCCCAGCATTTT. It yields the protein CASSSAGPNLQPQHF.